Sequencing of this TCR beta chain was carried out in a study of T cells after yellow fever vaccination. About the study: SMART-Seq v4 Ultra Low Input handled preparation of low-cell-number fractions.

The V gene's germline CDR1 is SGHRS and CDR2 YFSETQ. The V gene lost 4 bases and the J gene lost 8 bases, with 9 bases spanning the gap. The CDR3 is 11 amino acids. Regarding the study as a whole: Post-booster repertoires again held most primary-vaccination clones (96% CD4, roughly 88% CD8). When the response was secondary, it was weaker but reached its peak faster, day 5 versus 15.

Template-switching 5'RACE yielded the TCR cDNA; a universal primer site and UMIs were added in the process. TCRdb used MiXCR to reprocess the 5' RACE reads, holding one entry per CDR3 protein. The data hold more than 350,000 distinct CDR3 sequences, with about 9.9% observed a single time. This clonotype was seen a few times. Its specificity is unknown. Sample: PBMCs, taken on the day of the first yellow fever vaccination. The sequence was obtained from a man between 18 and 35 years old who received the YFV17D yellow fever vaccine. The chain has TRBV5-1 and TRBJ1-2; no clear D. This CDR3 is CASSKEKGYTF. In DNA form, the CDR3 reads TGCGCCAGCAGCAAGGAGAAAGGCTACACCTTC.